Below, 2 T cell receptor beta chains from the same sample are listed, as sequenced in a study of shared clonotypes between healthy human individuals. Data came from immunoSEQ multiplex PCR; TCRdb stores just in-frame clones and leaves some out. Of millions of clones in the sample, about 92% were seen once. Sequencing input: naive CD4+ T cells sorted from blood. This sample's subset: CD45RA+ positively selected. The receptors stem from a man aged 18 to 35 in good health.

This chain joins TRBV30 and TRBJ1-1; perhaps TRBD1 as D (6 bases). CDR1 is GTSNPN, CDR2 SVGIG, per germline (reference sequence). V lost 5 bases, J lost 4 bases, and 14 bases lay in between. This CDR3 region has 13 residues. The CDR3 spells CAWYGQLLTEAFF. The CDR3 nucleotides are TGTGCCTGGTACGGACAGCTCCTCACTGAAGCTTTCTTT.

The chain has TRBV2 and TRBJ2-5, with 14 bases lining up with TRBD2. CDR1 and CDR2 (germline): SNHLY, FYNNEI. The V segment lost 5 bases and the J segment 4 bases; nucleotides outside the gene matches: 3. The CDR3 is made up of 15 amino acids. This CDR3 reads CASSRGLAGVETQYF. The CDR3 DNA reads as TGTGCCAGCAGTCGGGGACTAGCGGGAGTAGAGACCCAGTACTTC.